These T cell receptor beta chains were read from a single sample in a study of T cells in Graves' hyperthyroidism and ophthalmopathy. One entry per CDR3 protein results from TCRdb running MiXCR on the multiplex PCR reads. The table records 650,000 to 750,000 distinct CDR3 sequences, around 15% of them present only once. Sequencing was carried out using blood. All receptors come from a woman in her late teens or twenties with Graves' hyperthyroidism. CDR3s include the opening cysteine and the closing phenylalanine or tryptophan. The order of the fields is V gene, J gene, CDR3 length, CDR3 protein.

TRBV24-1	TRBJ1-3	13	CATSDDLGQLIYF
TRBV6-2/TRBV6-3	TRBJ1-1	16	CASSYPGQGLYTEAFF
TRBV12-3/TRBV12-4	TRBJ2-7	14	CASSLFVAIDEQYF
TRBV18	TRBJ1-4	14	CASSLQGVTEKLFF
TRBV9	TRBJ1-5	14	CASGGAGLNQPQHF
TRBV30	TRBJ1-5	14	CAWSRDSMNQPQHF
TRBV30	TRBJ1-6	15	CAWTMDRLPNSPLHF
TRBV12-3/TRBV12-4	TRBJ2-7	13	CASSLAISYEQYF
TRBV4-1	TRBJ2-1	17	CASSQTASGSGYNEQFF
TRBV7-8	TRBJ2-7	15	CASSSQLKGPGEQYF
TRBV9	TRBJ2-1	15	CASSGRDRGHNEQFF
TRBV10-2	TRBJ1-5	14	CASRDRGHNQPQHF
TRBV6-1	TRBJ2-6	15	CATATGGSGANVLTF
TRBV11-3	TRBJ2-5	15	CASSISSGGGETQYF
TRBV19	TRBJ1-1	16	CASSMSSRGPDAEAFF
TRBV5-5	TRBJ2-1	14	CASSFWDRDNEQFF
TRBV2	TRBJ2-7	12	CASKYGLYEQYF
TRBV28	TRBJ1-1	12	CASSPGPWDAFF
TRBV12-3/TRBV12-4	TRBJ2-1	16	CASSLRMEVSYNEQFF
TRBV29-1	TRBJ2-3	13	CSVEDRFPDTQYF
TRBV3-1	TRBJ2-1	17	CASSQVGGTSGFNEQFF
TRBV4-3	TRBJ1-1	14	CASSQDKGTTEAFF
TRBV6-2/TRBV6-3	TRBJ1-5	14	CASSSRQTNQPQHF
TRBV6-5	TRBJ2-7	14	CASSLSGLGYEQYF
TRBV5-6	TRBJ2-7	16	CASRPTHAGGRYEQYF
TRBV30	TRBJ1-1	13	CAWGGQANTEAFF
TRBV30	TRBJ1-2	15	CAWSEGQGPYYGYTF
TRBV27	TRBJ2-7	13	CASRGQGPTEQYF
TRBV7-2	TRBJ2-3	16	CASSGPDRASADTQYF
TRBV28	TRBJ1-5	16	CASSLANTGGGQPQHF
TRBV11-2	TRBJ2-1	14	CASSLIAGGPEQFF
TRBV6-1	TRBJ2-7	18	CASSEEPFKLAGVSEQYF
TRBV7-9	TRBJ1-1	15	CASSLAGRLRTEAFF
TRBV7-9	TRBJ2-3	15	CASGSLVRRTDTQYF
TRBV20-1	TRBJ1-1	12	CSAFTQGTEAFF
TRBV18	TRBJ2-1	15	CASKLPGAPSTPQFF
TRBV4-1	TRBJ1-1	14	CASSQGTGPSEAFF
TRBV7-2	TRBJ2-3	18	CASSTQSAGGPGRDTQYF
TRBV19	TRBJ2-5	12	CASSMRWETQYF
TRBV3-1	TRBJ2-7	14	CASSQGAFPYEQYF
TRBV18	TRBJ1-4	14	CASSQGSPNEKLFF
TRBV4-3	TRBJ2-7	17	CASSQGVWGQGTYEQYF
TRBV24-1	TRBJ2-2	21	CATSDQPYLLTGIGYTGELFF
TRBV5-6	TRBJ2-7	14	CASSFVQQWDEQYF
TRBV29-1	TRBJ2-1	14	CSVAGTSGFEKQFF
TRBV30	TRBJ2-4	20	CAWSVRLVSGRAGAKNIQYF
TRBV6-2/TRBV6-3	TRBJ2-2	15	CASSYAEANTGELFF
TRBV6-1	TRBJ1-4	16	CASSELPGQGSEKLFF